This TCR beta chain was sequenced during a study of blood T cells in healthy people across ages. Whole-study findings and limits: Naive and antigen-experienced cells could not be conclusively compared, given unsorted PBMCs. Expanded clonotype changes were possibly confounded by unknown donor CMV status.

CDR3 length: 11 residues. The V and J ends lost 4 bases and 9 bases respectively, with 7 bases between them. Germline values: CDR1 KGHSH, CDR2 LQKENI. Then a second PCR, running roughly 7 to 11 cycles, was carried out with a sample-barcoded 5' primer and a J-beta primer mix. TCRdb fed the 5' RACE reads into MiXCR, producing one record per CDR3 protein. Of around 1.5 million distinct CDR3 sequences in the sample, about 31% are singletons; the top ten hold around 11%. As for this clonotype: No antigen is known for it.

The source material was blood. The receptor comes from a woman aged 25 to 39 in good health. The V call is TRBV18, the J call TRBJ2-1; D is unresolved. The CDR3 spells CASSHGGEQFF. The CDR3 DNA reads TGTGCCAGCTCACACGGTGGTGAGCAGTTCTTC.